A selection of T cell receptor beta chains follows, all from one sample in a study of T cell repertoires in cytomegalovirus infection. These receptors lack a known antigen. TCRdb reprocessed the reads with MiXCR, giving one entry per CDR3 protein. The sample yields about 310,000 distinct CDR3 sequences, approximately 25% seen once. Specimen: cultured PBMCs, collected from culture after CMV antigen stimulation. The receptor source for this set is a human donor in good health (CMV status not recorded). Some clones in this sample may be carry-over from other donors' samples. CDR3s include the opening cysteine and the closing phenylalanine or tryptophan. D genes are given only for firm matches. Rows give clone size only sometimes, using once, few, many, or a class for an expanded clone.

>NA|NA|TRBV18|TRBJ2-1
CASSPRSGYNEQFF
TGTGCCAGCTCACCACGCAGTGGGTACAATGAGCAGTTCTTC
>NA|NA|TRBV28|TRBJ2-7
CASSQTGPNYEQYF
TGTGCCAGCAGCCAGACCGGACCGAACTACGAGCAGTACTTC
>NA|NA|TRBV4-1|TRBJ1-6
CASSRGGTYNSPLHF
TGCGCCAGCAGCCGCGGGGGCACCTATAATTCACCCCTCCACTTT
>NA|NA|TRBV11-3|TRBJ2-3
CASSSRRPSTDTQYF
TGTGCCAGCAGCTCACGACGGCCTAGCACAGATACGCAGTATTTT
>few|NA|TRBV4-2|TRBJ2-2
CASSRSWDTGELFF
TGTGCCAGCAGCCGGTCGTGGGACACCGGGGAGCTGTTTTTT
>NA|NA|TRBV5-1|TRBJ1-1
CASSLSSYPMNTEAFF
TGCGCCAGCAGCTTGAGTAGCTATCCTATGAACACTGAAGCTTTCTTT
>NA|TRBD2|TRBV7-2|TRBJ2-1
CASTPGGGPYNEQFF
TGTGCCAGCACCCCGGGGGGGGGCCCTTACAATGAGCAGTTCTTC
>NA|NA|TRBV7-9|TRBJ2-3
CASSLLLITDTQYF
TGTGCCAGCAGCTTACTACTCATCACAGATACGCAGTATTTT
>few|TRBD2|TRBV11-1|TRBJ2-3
CASSPGLAVITDTQYF
TGTGCCAGCAGCCCGGGACTAGCGGTGATCACAGATACGCAGTATTTT
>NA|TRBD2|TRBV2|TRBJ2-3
CARSGTPSTDTQYF
TGTGCCAGAAGCGGGACTCCTAGCACAGATACGCAGTATTTT
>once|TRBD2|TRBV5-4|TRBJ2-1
CASSLAGTRPNEQFF
TGTGCCAGCAGCTTGGCCGGGACTAGACCGAATGAGCAGTTCTTC
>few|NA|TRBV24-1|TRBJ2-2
CATSDLGGANTGELFF
TGTGCCACCAGTGATTTAGGCGGAGCGAACACCGGGGAGCTGTTTTTT
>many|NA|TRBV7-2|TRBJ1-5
CASSRQQGPNQPQHF
TGTGCCAGCAGTCGACAACAGGGCCCGAATCAGCCCCAGCATTTT
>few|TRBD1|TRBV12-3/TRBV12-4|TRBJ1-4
CASRAPGQGEGKLFF
TGTGCCAGCAGAGCCCCGGGACAGGGAGAGGGAAAACTGTTTTTT
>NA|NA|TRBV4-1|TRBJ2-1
CASSQVSAGVLYNEQFF
TGCGCCAGCAGCCAAGTATCGGCAGGGGTCCTCTACAATGAGCAGTTCTTC
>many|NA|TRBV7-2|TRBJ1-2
CASSQDRNYGYTF
TGTGCCAGCAGCCAAGACAGGAACTATGGCTACACCTTC
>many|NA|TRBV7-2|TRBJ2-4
CASSAGVAKNIQYF
TGTGCCAGCAGCGCCGGAGTAGCCAAAAACATTCAGTACTTC
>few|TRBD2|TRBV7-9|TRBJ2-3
CASSYGTSGITDTQYF
TGTGCCAGCAGCTACGGGACTAGCGGGATAACAGATACGCAGTATTTT
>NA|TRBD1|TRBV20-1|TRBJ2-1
CSARDRPGGRGQFF
TGCAGTGCTAGAGATAGGCCAGGGGGTAGGGGGCAGTTCTTC
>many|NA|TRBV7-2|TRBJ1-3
CASSSRGGSSSGNTIYF
TGTGCCAGCAGCTCCCGAGGCGGCAGTAGCTCTGGAAACACCATATATTTT
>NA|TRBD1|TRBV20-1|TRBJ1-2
CSASRRTGTGIYGYTF
TGCAGTGCTAGCAGACGAACCGGGACAGGAATCTATGGCTACACCTTC
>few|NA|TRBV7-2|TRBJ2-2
CASSLVIPGELFF
TGTGCCAGCAGCTTAGTAATCCCCGGGGAGCTGTTTTTT
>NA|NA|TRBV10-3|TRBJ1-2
CAISEAPGGGYTF
TGTGCCATCAGCGAGGCGCCCGGAGGGGGCTACACCTTC
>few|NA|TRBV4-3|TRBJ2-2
CASSSVSNTGELFF
TGCGCCAGCTCTAGCGTATCGAACACCGGGGAGCTGTTTTTT
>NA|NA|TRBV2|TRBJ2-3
CASRVGGMTDTQYF
TGTGCCAGCAGGGTGGGCGGGATGACGGATACGCAGTATTTT
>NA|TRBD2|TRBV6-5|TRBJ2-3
CASSYSGTSADTQYF
TGTGCCAGCAGTTATTCCGGGACTAGTGCAGATACGCAGTATTTT
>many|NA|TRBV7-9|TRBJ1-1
CASSGHSNTEAFF
TGTGCCAGCAGCGGACATTCGAACACTGAAGCTTTCTTT
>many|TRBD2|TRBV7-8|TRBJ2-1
CASSLGRYAAGARSDEQFF
TGTGCCAGCAGCTTAGGGAGGTACGCTGCGGGAGCCCGTTCTGATGAGCAGTTCTTC
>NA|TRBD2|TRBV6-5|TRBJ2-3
CASFSGRGTDTQYF
TGTGCCAGCTTTAGCGGGAGGGGCACAGATACGCAGTATTTT
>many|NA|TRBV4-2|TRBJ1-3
CASSPSGGDGGSGNTIYF
TGTGCCAGCAGCCCCTCAGGCGGGGACGGCGGCTCTGGAAACACCATATATTTT
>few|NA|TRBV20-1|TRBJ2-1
CSYMGPASRDEQFF
TGCAGTTATATGGGACCGGCTTCTAGGGATGAGCAGTTCTTC
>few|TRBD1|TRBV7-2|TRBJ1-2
CASSSGQVYGYTF
TGTGCCAGCAGCTCGGGACAGGTCTATGGCTACACCTTC
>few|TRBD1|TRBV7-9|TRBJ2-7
CASSLLGQGVSEQYF
TGTGCCAGCAGCTTACTCGGGCAGGGGGTAAGCGAGCAGTACTTC
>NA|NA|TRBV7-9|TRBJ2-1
CASSSREQFF
TGTGCCAGCAGCTCAAGAGAGCAGTTCTTC
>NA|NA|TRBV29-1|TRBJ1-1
CSVDSRANTEAFF
TGCAGCGTTGACTCCAGGGCGAACACTGAAGCTTTCTTT
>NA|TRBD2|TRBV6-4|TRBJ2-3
CASSDGLATDTQYF
TGTGCCAGCAGTGACGGACTAGCCACAGATACGCAGTATTTT
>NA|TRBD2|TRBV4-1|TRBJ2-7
CASSQGLAGDEQYF
TGTGCCAGCAGCCAAGGACTAGCGGGAGACGAGCAGTACTTC
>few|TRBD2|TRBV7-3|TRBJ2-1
CASSLTLVGLAEGVQFF
TGTGCCAGCAGCTTAACCTTAGTCGGACTAGCGGAGGGGGTGCAGTTCTTC
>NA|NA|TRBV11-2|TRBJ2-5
CASSSSTNLRETQYF
TGTGCCAGCAGCTCCTCCACGAACCTTAGAGAGACCCAGTACTTC
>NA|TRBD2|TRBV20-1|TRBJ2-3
CSAGTSGDTQYF
TGCAGTGCGGGGACTAGCGGAGATACGCAGTATTTT
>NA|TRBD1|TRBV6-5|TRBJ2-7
CASSYKGQGLGYEQYF
TGTGCCAGCAGTTACAAGGGACAGGGCTTAGGGTACGAGCAGTACTTC
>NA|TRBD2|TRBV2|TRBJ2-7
CASTGRTSGGTYEQYF
TGTGCCAGCACTGGCAGGACTAGCGGGGGAACCTACGAGCAGTACTTC
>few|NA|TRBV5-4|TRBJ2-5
CASSSWQETQYF
TGTGCCAGCAGCTCCTGGCAAGAGACCCAGTACTTC
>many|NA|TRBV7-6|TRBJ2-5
CASSFSPWETQYF
TGTGCCAGCAGCTTTTCCCCCTGGGAGACCCAGTACTTC
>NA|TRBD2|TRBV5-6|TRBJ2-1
CASSLGSGRFIREQFF
TGTGCCAGCAGCTTAGGTAGCGGGAGGTTCATACGGGAGCAGTTCTTC
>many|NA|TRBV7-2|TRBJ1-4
CASSLTPRANEKLFF
TGTGCCAGCAGCTTAACGCCGAGGGCTAATGAAAAACTGTTTTTT
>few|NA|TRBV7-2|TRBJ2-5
CASRAGGTQYF
TGTGCCAGCAGAGCCGGGGGGACCCAGTACTTC
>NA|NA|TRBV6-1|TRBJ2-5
CASGPWGEGEETQYF
TGTGCCAGCGGACCTTGGGGAGAGGGGGAAGAGACCCAGTACTTC
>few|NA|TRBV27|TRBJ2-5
CASSLYGGIETQYF
TGTGCCAGCAGTTTATATGGGGGGATCGAGACCCAGTACTTC
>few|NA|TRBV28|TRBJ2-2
CASSLGEGELFF
TGTGCCAGCAGCCTCGGGGAAGGGGAGCTGTTTTTT
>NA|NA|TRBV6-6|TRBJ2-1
CASSSPERGYNEQFF
TGTGCCAGCAGTTCCCCGGAACGGGGCTACAATGAGCAGTTCTTC
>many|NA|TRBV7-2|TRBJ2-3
CASSLARQTTDTQYF
TGTGCCAGCAGCTTAGCGCGCCAGACCACAGATACGCAGTATTTT
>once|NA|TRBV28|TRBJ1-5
CASRPRNGNQPQHF
TGTGCCAGCAGACCCCGGAATGGCAATCAGCCCCAGCATTTT
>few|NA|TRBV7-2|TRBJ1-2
CASSLAVRGRGDYTF
TGTGCCAGCAGCTTAGCGGTTCGAGGCCGGGGGGACTACACCTTC
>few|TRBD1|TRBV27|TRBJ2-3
CASSYGQGRTDTQYF
TGTGCCAGCAGTTACGGACAGGGGAGGACAGATACGCAGTATTTT
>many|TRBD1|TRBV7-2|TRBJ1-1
CASSRRQGNTEAFF
TGTGCCAGCAGCCGAAGACAGGGGAACACTGAAGCTTTCTTT
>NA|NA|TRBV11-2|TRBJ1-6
CASSPDRLYNSPLHF
TGTGCCAGCAGCCCCGACAGACTTTATAATTCACCCCTCCACTTT
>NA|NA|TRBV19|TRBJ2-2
CASSLIKNTGELFF
TGTGCCAGTAGTCTGATCAAGAACACCGGGGAGCTGTTTTTT
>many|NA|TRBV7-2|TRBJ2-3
CASSSMSTDTQYF
TGTGCCAGCAGCTCGATGAGCACAGATACGCAGTATTTT